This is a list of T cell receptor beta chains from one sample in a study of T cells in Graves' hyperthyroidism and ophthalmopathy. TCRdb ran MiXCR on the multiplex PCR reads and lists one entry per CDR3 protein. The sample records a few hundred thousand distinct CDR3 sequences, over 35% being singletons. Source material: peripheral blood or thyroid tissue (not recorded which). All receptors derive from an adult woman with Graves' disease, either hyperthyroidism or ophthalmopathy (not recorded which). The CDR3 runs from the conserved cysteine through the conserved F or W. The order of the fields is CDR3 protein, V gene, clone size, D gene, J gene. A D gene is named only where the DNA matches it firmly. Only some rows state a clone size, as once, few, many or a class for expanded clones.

CDR3 protein: CATRKEGEQFF; V gene: TRBV15; clone size: -; D gene: -; J gene: -
CDR3 protein: CASSYLEGPKTESFF; V gene: TRBV6-6; clone size: -; D gene: -; J gene: TRBJ1-1
CDR3 protein: CASSLAWGNTEAFF; V gene: TRBV5-1; clone size: many; D gene: -; J gene: TRBJ1-1
CDR3 protein: CASNSPGSGIYGYTF; V gene: TRBV5-6; clone size: few; D gene: -; J gene: TRBJ1-2
CDR3 protein: CASSSGGQTNEKLFF; V gene: TRBV5-1; clone size: few; D gene: -; J gene: TRBJ1-4
CDR3 protein: CVSSLGGADSGNTIYF; V gene: TRBV7-9; clone size: few; D gene: -; J gene: TRBJ1-3
CDR3 protein: CSANGQHRDRNYEQYF; V gene: TRBV20-1; clone size: -; D gene: TRBD1; J gene: TRBJ2-7
CDR3 protein: CASSLQSSGANVLTF; V gene: TRBV5-1; clone size: many; D gene: -; J gene: TRBJ2-6
CDR3 protein: CASRASPDGYTF; V gene: TRBV19; clone size: -; D gene: -; J gene: TRBJ1-2
CDR3 protein: CASSPDRRSNEQYF; V gene: TRBV27; clone size: few; D gene: -; J gene: TRBJ2-7
CDR3 protein: CASSENSPRATQYF; V gene: TRBV2; clone size: -; D gene: -; J gene: TRBJ2-5
CDR3 protein: CASSLVGGHQETQYF; V gene: TRBV5-6; clone size: -; D gene: -; J gene: TRBJ2-5
CDR3 protein: CAISESWQNEKLFF; V gene: TRBV10-3; clone size: -; D gene: -; J gene: TRBJ1-4
CDR3 protein: CASSHRDRNYEQYFGELFF; V gene: TRBV7-9; clone size: -; D gene: -; J gene: TRBJ2-2
CDR3 protein: CATSRAAGIQETQYF; V gene: TRBV15; clone size: -; D gene: -; J gene: TRBJ2-5
CDR3 protein: CASSVARRPGYTF; V gene: TRBV12-3/TRBV12-4; clone size: -; D gene: -; J gene: TRBJ1-2
CDR3 protein: CASSPWTSVSAYEQYF; V gene: TRBV6-5; clone size: once; D gene: TRBD2; J gene: TRBJ2-7
CDR3 protein: CASSESTEKNTEAFF; V gene: TRBV10-2; clone size: -; D gene: -; J gene: TRBJ1-1
CDR3 protein: CAISDGGRGNTEAFF; V gene: TRBV10-3; clone size: once; D gene: -; J gene: TRBJ1-1
CDR3 protein: CATQGLDGQETQYF; V gene: TRBV15; clone size: few; D gene: -; J gene: TRBJ2-5
CDR3 protein: CASSQVRVNSPLHF; V gene: TRBV4-1; clone size: few; D gene: -; J gene: TRBJ1-6
CDR3 protein: CASSELRGSTEAFF; V gene: TRBV2; clone size: many; D gene: -; J gene: TRBJ1-1
CDR3 protein: CSARGYREVQETQHF; V gene: TRBV20-1; clone size: -; D gene: -; J gene: TRBJ1-5
CDR3 protein: CASSERGQKTQYF; V gene: TRBV2; clone size: -; D gene: -; J gene: TRBJ2-5
CDR3 protein: CSARDLASLHPYEQYF; V gene: TRBV20-1; clone size: -; D gene: -; J gene: TRBJ2-7
CDR3 protein: CASSLRGADTRPLHF; V gene: TRBV13; clone size: many; D gene: -; J gene: TRBJ1-6
CDR3 protein: CATSRDPGYEQYF; V gene: TRBV15; clone size: few; D gene: -; J gene: TRBJ2-7
CDR3 protein: CSAILDRLNSETQYF; V gene: TRBV20-1; clone size: many; D gene: -; J gene: TRBJ2-5
CDR3 protein: CSVERQGPEAFF; V gene: TRBV29-1; clone size: -; D gene: -; J gene: TRBJ1-1
CDR3 protein: CAIRVTASGNTIYF; V gene: TRBV10-3; clone size: few; D gene: -; J gene: TRBJ1-3
CDR3 protein: CSGGGTVYEQYF; V gene: TRBV29-1; clone size: few; D gene: -; J gene: TRBJ2-7
CDR3 protein: CASSAGGGLDYGYTF; V gene: TRBV9; clone size: many; D gene: -; J gene: TRBJ1-2
CDR3 protein: CAINSGTGFHGYTF; V gene: TRBV10-3; clone size: -; D gene: TRBD1; J gene: TRBJ1-2
CDR3 protein: CASNWGDDRTDTQYF; V gene: TRBV2; clone size: -; D gene: -; J gene: TRBJ2-3
CDR3 protein: CSVEGGVGELFF; V gene: TRBV29-1; clone size: -; D gene: -; J gene: TRBJ2-2
CDR3 protein: CATSRGDREAFF; V gene: TRBV15; clone size: -; D gene: TRBD1; J gene: TRBJ1-1
CDR3 protein: CASRKGLAGVGGELFF; V gene: TRBV7-2; clone size: many; D gene: TRBD2; J gene: TRBJ2-2
CDR3 protein: CASSLYRTEAFF; V gene: TRBV12-3/TRBV12-4; clone size: many; D gene: -; J gene: TRBJ1-1
CDR3 protein: CASSFRQDNYGYTF; V gene: TRBV12-3/TRBV12-4; clone size: many; D gene: -; J gene: TRBJ1-2
CDR3 protein: CSVATLYQETQYF; V gene: TRBV29-1; clone size: -; D gene: -; J gene: TRBJ2-5
CDR3 protein: CASTPGTGYGYTF; V gene: TRBV3-1; clone size: few; D gene: TRBD1; J gene: TRBJ1-2
CDR3 protein: CASRTDHSNQPQHF; V gene: TRBV12-3/TRBV12-4; clone size: many; D gene: -; J gene: TRBJ1-5
CDR3 protein: CAISESGDRGVSPLHF; V gene: TRBV10-3; clone size: -; D gene: TRBD1; J gene: TRBJ1-6
CDR3 protein: CASSFGARKAFF; V gene: TRBV7-2; clone size: -; D gene: -; J gene: TRBJ1-1
CDR3 protein: CAISESQREQFF; V gene: TRBV10-3; clone size: -; D gene: -; J gene: TRBJ2-1
CDR3 protein: CASSLAGGRHEQYF; V gene: TRBV19; clone size: -; D gene: TRBD1; J gene: TRBJ2-7
CDR3 protein: CASSRTVDGGYTF; V gene: TRBV4-3; clone size: many; D gene: -; J gene: TRBJ1-2
CDR3 protein: CAIRDSVPEETQYF; V gene: TRBV10-3; clone size: -; D gene: -; J gene: TRBJ2-5
CDR3 protein: CASSATQGSNQPQHF; V gene: TRBV6-5; clone size: many; D gene: -; J gene: TRBJ1-5
CDR3 protein: CATSRGNSRGYQETQYF; V gene: TRBV15; clone size: -; D gene: -; J gene: TRBJ2-5
CDR3 protein: CAIRGGQGLTEQYF; V gene: TRBV10-3; clone size: -; D gene: TRBD1; J gene: TRBJ2-7
CDR3 protein: CASIGIAGNTIYF; V gene: TRBV6-5; clone size: -; D gene: -; J gene: TRBJ1-3
CDR3 protein: CASSDKGLAGEAGKTQYF; V gene: TRBV6-1; clone size: -; D gene: TRBD2; J gene: TRBJ2-5
CDR3 protein: CARESGMPGFQARFNYGYTF; V gene: TRBV19; clone size: -; D gene: -; J gene: TRBJ1-2
CDR3 protein: CATSAGGYYEQYF; V gene: TRBV24-1; clone size: -; D gene: -; J gene: TRBJ2-7